The 26 T cell receptor beta chains reported below all come from one sample, sequenced in a study of CD8+CD57+ T cells in acquired aplastic anemia. Profiling of TCR beta VDJ combinations and CDR3 sequences used genomic DNA as template. TCRdb redid the calling of the reads with MiXCR, one entry per CDR3 protein. The data show around 290,000 distinct CDR3 sequences, roughly 61% seen once. The patients chosen for sequencing had shown expansion of CD8+CD57+ cells (detected by flow cytometry). What was sequenced was sorted CD4+, CD8+, or CD8+CD57+ T cells (not recorded which) from PBMCs. These receptors all stem from a human donor with aplastic anemia.

This clonotype was seen a few times. V gene TRBV5-1 combines with J gene TRBJ2-1, with TRBD2 matching 8 bases. The germline V gene has CDR1 SGHRS and CDR2 YFSETQ. This CDR3 is built from 13 residues. The junction had 5 bases not matched to a gene; V was cut back by 7 bases and J by 5 bases. The CDR3 DNA is TGCGCCAGCCAGGGACTAGGGGACAATGAGCAGTTCTTC. Protein sequence: CASQGLGDNEQFF.

This clonotype was detected a few times. The chain has TRBV7-9 and TRBJ2-1, with no clear D. Germline lookup yields CDR1 SEHNR and CDR2 FQNEAQ (reference sequence). The ends were cut back, 6 bases at V and 6 bases at J, with 12 bases in the middle. This CDR3 is built from 13 residues. CDR3 DNA: TGTGCCAGCAGTCCGCAGGACCTCAATGAGCAGTTCTTC. Amino acids: CASSPQDLNEQFF.

This chain uses TRBV19 with TRBJ2-5; TRBD1 aligns across 7 bases. V was clipped by 3 bases and J by 0 bases; unmatched bases: 7. The CDR3 has 16 amino acids. Germline V gives CDR1 LNHDA, CDR2 SQIVND (reference sequence). CDR3 loop: CASSISGTVYQETQYF. CDR3 coding DNA: TGTGCCAGTAGTATTTCCGGGACAGTGTACCAAGAGACCCAGTACTTC.

This clonotype was seen only once. This chain connects TRBV12-3 or TRBV12-4 to TRBJ1-1; D may be TRBD1 (6 bases). Trimming cost V 2 bases and J 0 bases, with 13 bases left between them. The CDR3 covers 16 residues. CDR3: CASSLSYRELNTEAFF. Here the CDR3 DNA reads TGTGCCAGCAGTTTAAGCTACAGGGAATTGAACACTGAAGCTTTCTTT.

On this clonotype: The junction departs from the called germline gene at one end, perhaps through a read error. The chain couples TRBV5-4 to TRBJ2-5; 12 bases are a match to TRBD1. The germline gives CDR1 SGHNT, CDR2 YYREEE (reference sequence). The CDR3 runs 15 residues. The CDR3 nucleotides read TGTACCAGCAGCTGGGGGGACAGGGGGCCAGAGACCCAGTACTTC. This sequence encodes CTSSWGDRGPETQYF.

This clonotype was counted between two and nine times. The chain carries TRBV24-1 and TRBJ1-5, with D perhaps TRBD1 (6 bases). In germline, CDR1 is KGHDR, CDR2 SFDVKD. CDR3 length: 16 amino acids. V was trimmed by 4 bases and J by 4 bases, leaving 16 bases between them. The CDR3 region is CATSESSGQLNQPQHF. The CDR3 coding sequence is TGTGCCACCAGTGAATCGAGCGGACAGCTAAATCAGCCCCAGCATTTT.

V and J are TRBV6-5 and TRBJ2-3, with 9 nucleotides matching TRBD2. V trimming: 6 bases; J trimming: 0 bases; junction bases outside the gene matches: 7. CDR1 is MNHEY, CDR2 SVGAGI, per germline. This CDR3 spans 16 amino acids. The DNA of the CDR3 is TGTGCCAGCAGACCCGGACTAGCGACTAGCACAGATACGCAGTATTTT. This encodes CASRPGLATSTDTQYF.

The table lists this clonotype with a few counts. V gene TRBV7-9 combines with J gene TRBJ2-2; D not certain. V was trimmed by 1 base and J by 3 bases, leaving 3 bases between them. The CDR3 covers 13 residues. Germline CDR1 reads SEHNR; CDR2 reads FQNEAQ (reference sequence). CDR3 nucleotide sequence: TGTGCCAGCAGCTTAGAGTACACCGGGGAGCTGTTTTTT. It codes for CASSLEYTGELFF.

This clonotype has only a few counts. This chain connects TRBV4-1 to TRBJ1-6; TRBD1 agrees at 8 bases. After removal of 4 bases from V and 7 bases from J, the junction contained 9 bases not matched to a gene. Germline V gives CDR1 MGHRA, CDR2 YSYEKL. The CDR3 covers 16 residues. CDR3 amino acids: CASSPERTGSNSPLHF. CDR3 coding DNA: TGCGCCAGCAGCCCCGAGCGGACAGGGAGCAATTCACCCCTCCACTTT.

This clonotype was detected ten times or more. The chain has TRBV20-1 and TRBJ2-5, with unresolved D. Trimming shortened V by 1 base and J by 5 bases, and 8 bases separated the two germline ends. The CDR3 is made up of 12 amino acids. Germline-derived CDR1 and CDR2 are DFQATT and SNEGSKA (reference sequence). DNA for the CDR3: TGCAGTGCTAGAGCCAGCGAGGAGACCCAGTACTTC. This gives the protein CSARASEETQYF.

The chain employs TRBV2 and TRBJ2-7; the D gene is possibly TRBD2 (6 bases). CDR1 is SNHLY and CDR2 is FYNNEI in the germline V gene. The CDR3 contains 14 residues. The germline V and J ends were trimmed by 6 bases and 2 bases, with 14 bases remaining between them. CDR3 DNA sequence: TGTGCCAGCAGGACTCGGGGGACGACCTACGAGCAGTACTTC. It translates to CASRTRGTTYEQYF.

This clonotype came up a few times. It may be a read error: a sequence one base away is much more abundant. This rearrangement joins TRBV12-3 or TRBV12-4 to TRBJ2-5; 7 nucleotides match TRBD1. This CDR3 has 15 amino acids. The CDR3 loop is CASSRADRDQETQYF. The CDR3 DNA reads as TGCGCCAGCAGCCGAGCCGACAGGGATCAAGAGACCCAGTACTTC.

This clonotype appeared many times. The chain combines TRBV10-1 with TRBJ2-7, with a possible D match to TRBD2 (5 bases). The ends were cut back, 0 bases at V and 12 bases at J, with 15 bases in the middle. Per germline, CDR1 WNHNN and CDR2 SYGVQD (reference sequence). The CDR3 length is 13 residues. In DNA form, the CDR3 reads TGCGCCAGCAGTGAGTCGCCCGGGATCCACTGGTACTTC. Its protein is CASSESPGIHWYF.

The V call is TRBV7-6, the J call TRBJ2-7, with D possibly being TRBD2 (5 bases). V shed 5 bases and J shed 6 bases, with 17 bases lying between them. The CDR3 runs 14 residues. Germline V CDR1 and CDR2: SGHVS, FNYEAQ. In nucleotides, the CDR3 is TGTGCCAGCAGCCCGAGGGTCACCACTGGCGAGCAGTACTTC. Translated, it gives CASSPRVTTGEQYF.

The rearrangement joins TRBV2 to TRBJ1-1, with a tentative D call TRBD1 (6 bases). CDR1 is SNHLY, CDR2 FYNNEI, per germline. This CDR3 has 12 amino acids. Trimming cost V 7 bases and J 4 bases, with 10 bases left between them. This CDR3 is CASIEGGTEAFF. CDR3 DNA sequence: TGTGCCAGCATTGAGGGGGGCACTGAAGCTTTCTTT.

This chain uses TRBV29-1 with TRBJ2-7, with D unresolved. V was trimmed by 4 bases and J by 4 bases, leaving 11 bases between them. CDR1 and CDR2 from the germline V gene are SQVTM and ANQGSEA. This CDR3 region has 12 residues. The CDR3 spells CSVAGQPYEQYF. In DNA, the CDR3 is TGCAGCGTTGCGGGTCAGCCTTACGAGCAGTACTTC.

This rearrangement joins TRBV7-3 to TRBJ1-6; 10 bases align to TRBD1. Germline V CDR1 and CDR2: SGHTA, FQGTGA. The CDR3 is 15 amino acids. J gave up 9 bases and V 5 bases, and 7 bases lay outside the gene matches. In DNA, the CDR3 is TGTGCCAGCAGCCAAAAGGGACAGGGGAGTTCACCCCTCCACTTT. It yields the protein CASSQKGQGSSPLHF.

This clonotype was seen ten or more times. The chain recombines TRBV11-1 with TRBJ2-7; maybe TRBD2 (6 bases). Per germline, CDR1 SGHAT and CDR2 FQDESV (reference sequence). Trimming stripped 5 bases from V and 6 bases from J, with 17 bases between. The length of the CDR3 is 14 residues. CDR3 loop: CASSPHPTSPEQYF. The CDR3 bases are TGTGCCAGCAGCCCGCATCCTACTAGCCCCGAGCAGTACTTC.

Concerning this clonotype: Because the CDR3 is missing its conserved closing phenylalanine or tryptophan, this is likely a read error. The chain combines TRBV5-1 with TRBJ1-2, with D maybe TRBD1 (6 bases). This CDR3 has 14 residues. The V end lost 4 bases, the J end lost 4 bases, and 14 bases lay between the germline ends. Germline CDR1 SGHRS, CDR2 YFSETQ. The CDR3 reads CASSTLQGGYGYTS. CDR3 coding DNA: TGCGCCAGCAGCACACTACAGGGAGGCTATGGCTACACCTCC.

This clonotype was detected many times. The CDR3 nucleotides are TGTGCCAGCACCCCACTGGGGGGCCGTGGAAACACCATATATTTT. Its protein is CASTPLGGRGNTIYF. V usage is TRBV6-2 or TRBV6-3 and J usage is TRBJ1-3; D might be TRBD1 (6 bases). The V end lost 7 bases, the J end lost 3 bases, and 16 bases lay between the germline ends. Germline values: CDR1 MNHEY, CDR2 SVGEGT. The CDR3 covers 15 residues.

Concerning this clonotype itself: A read error is possible here, since a much larger clone lies one base away. The V and J genes are TRBV6-5 and TRBJ1-3; a weak D match, TRBD1 (6 bases). The germline V gene encodes CDR1 MNHEY and CDR2 SVGAGI. The CDR3 spans 16 residues. In nucleotides, the CDR3 is TGTGCCTGCAGTTCTGGGGGCGAAGGCTCTGGAAACACCATATATTTT. This translates into CACSSGGEGSGNTIYF.

The genes are TRBV7-3 and TRBJ1-1, with D unresolved. V lost 0 bases and J lost 7, with 9 bases in between. CDR3 length: 13 amino acids. Per the germline V gene, CDR1 is SGHTA and CDR2 is FQGTGA. The CDR3 DNA is TGTGCCAGCAGCTTAACGGATAGCGGTGAAGCTTTCTTT. This codes for CASSLTDSGEAFF.

In its sample, this clonotype was seen many times. The rearrangement joins TRBV2 to TRBJ1-5; 9 bases align to TRBD1. The length of the CDR3 is 15 residues. Germline V CDR1 and CDR2: SNHLY, FYNNEI. Trimming took 5 bases from V and 8 from J; bases not matched to a gene: 10. In DNA, the CDR3 is TGTGCCAGCAGTTACCCGGGACAGGGAGTTAAGCCCCAGCATTTT. It encodes CASSYPGQGVKPQHF. Drawing the rest from reference TRBV2 and TRBJ1-5, the complete variable domain is EPEVTQTPSHQVTQMGQEVILRCVPISNHLYFYWYRQILGQKVEFLVSFYNNEISEKSEIFDDQFSVERPDGSNFTLKIRSTKLEDSAMYFCASSYPGQGVKPQHFGDGTRLSIL.

This chain links TRBV19 with TRBJ2-7; D could derive from TRBD1 or TRBD2 (5 bases each). The ends were cut back, 0 bases at V and 4 bases at J, with 16 bases in the middle. This CDR3 spans 16 amino acids. Germline CDR1 and CDR2: LNHDA and SQIVND (reference sequence). CDR3 protein: CASSIDRPGLGYEQYF. DNA of the CDR3: TGTGCCAGTAGTATAGATCGGCCGGGGCTTGGGTACGAGCAGTACTTC. The full variable domain, its missing parts supplied by reference TRBV19 and TRBJ2-7, is DGGITQSPKYLFRKEGQNVTLSCEQNLNHDAMYWYRQDPGQGLRLIYYSQIVNDFQKGDIAEGYSVSREKKESFPLTVTSAQKNPTAFYLCASSIDRPGLGYEQYFGPGTRLTVT.

This sequence joins TRBV12-3 or TRBV12-4 and TRBJ1-2, with D maybe TRBD1 (5 bases). CDR3 length equals 13 residues. V was trimmed by 4 bases and J by 6 bases, leaving 12 bases between them. DNA of the CDR3: TGTGCCAGCAGTTCGACAGTGGGCGATGGCTACACCTTC. Protein sequence: CASSSTVGDGYTF.

This clonotype was counted a few times. It may be a read error: a sequence one base away is much more abundant. The chain carries TRBV11-2 and TRBJ2-7; D ambiguous. The germline V gene has CDR1 SGHAT and CDR2 FQNNGV. The CDR3 loop spans 15 amino acids. CDR3 DNA: TGTGCCAGCAGCTTAGATCGAACCTTGCCCTACGAGCAGCACTTC. Encoded protein: CASSLDRTLPYEQHF.